One sample yielded the 5 T cell receptor beta chains listed below, sequenced in a study of vaccination and CD4 T cells after COVID-19. These receptors are not linked to any known antigen. The study sequenced cultured CD4+ T cell DNA using the Oncomine TCR Beta short-read assay. TCRdb independently ran MiXCR on the PCR reads; one entry per CDR3 protein. The table lists some 10,000 distinct CDR3 sequences, less than 80% of them singletons. The treatment was: approximately nine-day PBMC culture with coronavirus spike peptide pools or control peptides (ViraFEST assay). Ahead of the COVID-19 pandemic (2011-2018), the CD4+ T cells of the unexposed donor were collected. Sequences were obtained from CD4+ T cells from blood, cultured in vitro. All receptors come from a human donor in good health.

The table lists this clonotype with a few counts. CDR3 coding DNA: TGTGCCAGCAGTGGGGACAGGGGGAGTTTAAGCAATCAGCCCCAGCATTTT. It translates to CASSGDRGSLSNQPQHF. This chain links TRBV2 with TRBJ1-5; 11 bases fit TRBD1. Losses at the gene ends were 4 bases for V and 1 base for J; bases not matched to a gene: 6. The CDR3 loop spans 17 amino acids. CDR1 is SNHLY and CDR2 is FYNNEI in the germline V gene.

The V gene is TRBV5-1, the J gene TRBJ1-1; 7 positions match TRBD1. The germline V gene has CDR1 SGHRS and CDR2 YFSETQ. CDR3 length: 16 amino acids. Losses at the gene ends were 4 bases for V and 4 bases for J; bases not matched to a gene: 13. The CDR3 here is CASSPTGAGVGTEAFF. The CDR3 region has the DNA TGCGCCAGCAGCCCAACAGGGGCGGGAGTCGGCACTGAAGCTTTCTTT.

The chain joins TRBV6-1 to TRBJ1-2; D unclear. The V and J ends lost 3 bases and 4 bases respectively, with 15 bases between them. Germline loops: CDR1 MNHNS, CDR2 SASEGT. CDR3 length: 15 amino acids. The DNA for the CDR3 is TGTGCCAGCAGTGATAGTGGCCCTCGAGGCTATGGCTACACCTTC. This translates into CASSDSGPRGYGYTF.

This clonotype was detected only a few times. The rearrangement joins TRBV20-1 to TRBJ1-2, with 8 bases that match TRBD1. The J segment lost 2 bases and the V segment lost 6 bases, leaving 11 bases of the junction unmatched. The germline gives CDR1 DFQATT, CDR2 SNEGSKA (reference sequence). The CDR3 has 15 residues. The CDR3 nucleotides are TGCAGTGCCCGTATCGGGACAGGATCAAACTATGGCTACACCTTC. Its translation is CSARIGTGSNYGYTF.

The chain recombines TRBV7-9 with TRBJ1-1; 10 bases are shared with TRBD1. CDR1 and CDR2 (germline): SEHNR, FQNEAQ (reference sequence). V shed 0 bases, J shed 3 bases, and the junction held 7 bases outside the gene matches. The CDR3 runs 17 residues. This chain's CDR3 is CASSLAVQDRGDTEAFF. In DNA form, the CDR3 reads TGTGCCAGCAGCTTAGCGGTACAGGACAGGGGGGACACTGAAGCTTTCTTT.